This T cell receptor (beta chain) was sequenced for a study of somatic mutations in cytotoxic T cells in rheumatoid arthritis. Study information: Using a FACSAria II or Sony SH800, a portion of the V beta antibody-stained T-cell populations were flow-sorted at nearly 100% purity, and among those populations were V beta1+ cells that were then sequenced for TCRB.

Trimming stripped 2 bases from V and 6 bases from J, with 14 bases between. This CDR3 is 14 amino acids long. Looked up from germline, CDR1 is MNHEY and CDR2 is SVGAGI. With respect to this clone: What it binds is unknown.

Study results and limitations: The largest CD8+ clone made up over 20% of CD8+ cells in about an eighth of the 65 patients. For rheumatoid arthritis patients, CD8+ clonality increased with age, whereas it did not in healthy controls.

Sequenced by immunoSEQ multiplex PCR; TCRdb stores in-frame clones only, minus some. Here the sample spans about 15,000 clones, about four fifths being singletons. Each population, CD4+ and CD8+ cells, was isolated by positive magnetic bead selection and checked for purity by flow cytometry. Input material: CD8+ T cells sorted from blood. The chain carries TRBV6-5 and TRBJ2-7; the D call may be TRBD1 or TRBD2 (6 bases each). The sequence came from an adult with rheumatoid arthritis. As DNA, the CDR3 is TGTGCCAGCAGTTACACCCCCGGGGGCTCCGAGCAGTACTTC. It encodes CASSYTPGGSEQYF.